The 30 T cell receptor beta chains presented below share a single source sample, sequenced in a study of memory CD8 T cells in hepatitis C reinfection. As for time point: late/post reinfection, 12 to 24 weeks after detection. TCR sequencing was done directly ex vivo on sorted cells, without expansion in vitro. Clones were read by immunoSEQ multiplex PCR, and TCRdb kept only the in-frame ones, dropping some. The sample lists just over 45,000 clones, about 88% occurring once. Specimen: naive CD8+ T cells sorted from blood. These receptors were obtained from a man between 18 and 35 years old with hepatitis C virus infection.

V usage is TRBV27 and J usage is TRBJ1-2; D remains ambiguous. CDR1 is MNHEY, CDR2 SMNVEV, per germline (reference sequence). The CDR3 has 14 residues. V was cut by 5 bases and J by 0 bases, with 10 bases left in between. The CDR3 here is CASSATVANYGYTF. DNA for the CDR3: TGTGCCAGCAGTGCCACGGTTGCTAACTATGGCTACACCTTC.

This chain's CDR3 is CASSFTGVTGELFF. The CDR3 DNA follows: TGTGCCAGCAGCTTTACAGGGGTCACCGGGGAGCTGTTTTTT. This chain uses TRBV7-2 with TRBJ2-2; 7 bases agree with TRBD1. The trim removed 3 bases at V and 4 bases at J, leaving 2 bases unmatched. Germline lookup yields CDR1 SGHTA and CDR2 FQGNSA. The CDR3 extends over 14 amino acids.

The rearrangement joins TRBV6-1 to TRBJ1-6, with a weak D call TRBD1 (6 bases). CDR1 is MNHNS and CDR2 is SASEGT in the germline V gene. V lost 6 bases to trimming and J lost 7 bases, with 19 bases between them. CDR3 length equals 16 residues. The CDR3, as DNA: TGTGCCAGCAGAGAACCAAACAGGGCCGTGAATTCACCCCTCCACTTT. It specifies CASREPNRAVNSPLHF.

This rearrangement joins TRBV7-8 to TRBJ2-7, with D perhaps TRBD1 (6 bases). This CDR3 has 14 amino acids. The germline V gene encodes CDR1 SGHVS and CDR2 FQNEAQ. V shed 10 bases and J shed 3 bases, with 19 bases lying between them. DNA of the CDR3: TGTGCCACCTCACTCGGGCAGGGGTACTACGAGCAGTACGTC. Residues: CATSLGQGYYEQYV.

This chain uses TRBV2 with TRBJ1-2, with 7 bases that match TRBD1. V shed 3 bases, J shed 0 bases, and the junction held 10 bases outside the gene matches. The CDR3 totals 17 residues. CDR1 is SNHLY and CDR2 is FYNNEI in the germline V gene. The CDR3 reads CASSETTPGTANYGYTF. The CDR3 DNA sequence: TGTGCCAGCAGTGAGACTACTCCCGGGACAGCTAACTATGGCTACACCTTC.

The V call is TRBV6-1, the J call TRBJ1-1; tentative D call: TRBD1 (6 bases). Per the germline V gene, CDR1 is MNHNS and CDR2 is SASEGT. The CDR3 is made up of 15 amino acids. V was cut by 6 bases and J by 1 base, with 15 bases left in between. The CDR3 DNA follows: TGTGCCAGCAGCCCCGGGGGGCGTGGGAACACTGAAGCTTTCTTT. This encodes CASSPGGRGNTEAFF.

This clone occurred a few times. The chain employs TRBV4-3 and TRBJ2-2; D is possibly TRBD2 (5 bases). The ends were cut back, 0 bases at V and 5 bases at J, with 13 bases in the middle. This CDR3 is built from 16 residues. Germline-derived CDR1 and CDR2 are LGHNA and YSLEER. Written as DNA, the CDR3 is TGCGCCAGCAGCCAAGATCGGGGTTTTGTAACCGGGGAGCTGTTTTTT. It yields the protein CASSQDRGFVTGELFF.

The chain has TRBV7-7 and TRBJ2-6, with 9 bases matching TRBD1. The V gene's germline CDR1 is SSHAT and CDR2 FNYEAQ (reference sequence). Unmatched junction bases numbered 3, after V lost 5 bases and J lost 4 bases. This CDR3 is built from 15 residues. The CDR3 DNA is TGTGCCAGCAGCACAGGGGGCGCAGGGGCCAACGTCCTGACTTTC. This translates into CASSTGGAGANVLTF.

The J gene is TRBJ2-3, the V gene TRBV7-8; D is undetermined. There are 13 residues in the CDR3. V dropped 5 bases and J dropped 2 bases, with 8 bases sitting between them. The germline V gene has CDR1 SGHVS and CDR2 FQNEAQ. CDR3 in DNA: TGTGCCAGCAGCCCACCACTCACAGATACGCAGTATTTT. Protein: CASSPPLTDTQYF.

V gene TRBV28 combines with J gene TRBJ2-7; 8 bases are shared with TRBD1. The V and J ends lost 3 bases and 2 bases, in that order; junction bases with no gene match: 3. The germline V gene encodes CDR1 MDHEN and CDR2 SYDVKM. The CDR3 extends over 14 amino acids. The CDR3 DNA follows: TGTGCCAGCAGTTTTCCGGGACAGGCCTACGAGCAGTACTTC. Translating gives CASSFPGQAYEQYF. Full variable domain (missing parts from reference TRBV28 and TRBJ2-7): DVKVTQSSRYLVKRTGEKVFLECVQDMDHENMFWYRQDPGLGLRLIYFSYDVKMKEKGDIPEGYSVSREKKERFSLILESASTNQTSMYLCASSFPGQAYEQYFGPGTRLTVT.

The chain's CDR3 is CASSPDRDWAGELFF. The CDR3 bases are TGTGCCAGCAGCCCTGACAGGGACTGGGCCGGGGAGCTGTTTTTT. The gene calls are TRBV13 and TRBJ2-2; tentative D call: TRBD1 (7 bases). Deletions cut 5 bases from V and 6 bases from J, with 16 bases between. This CDR3 comprises 15 residues. Germline V gene data show CDR1 as PRHDT and CDR2 as FYEKMQ (reference sequence).

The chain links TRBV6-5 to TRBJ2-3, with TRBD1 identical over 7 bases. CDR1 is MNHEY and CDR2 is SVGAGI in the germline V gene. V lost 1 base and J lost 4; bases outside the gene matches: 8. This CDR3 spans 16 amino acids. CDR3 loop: CASSYFKTGAADTQYF. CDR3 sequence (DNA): TGTGCCAGCAGTTACTTCAAAACAGGGGCGGCAGATACGCAGTATTTT.

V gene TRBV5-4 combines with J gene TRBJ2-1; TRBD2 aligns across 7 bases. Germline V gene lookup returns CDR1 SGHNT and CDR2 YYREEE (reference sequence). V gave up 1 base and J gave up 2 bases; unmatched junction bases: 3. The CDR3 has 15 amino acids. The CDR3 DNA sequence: TGTGCCAGCAGCTTGCAGCGGGGTACCTACAATGAGCAGTTCTTC. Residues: CASSLQRGTYNEQFF.

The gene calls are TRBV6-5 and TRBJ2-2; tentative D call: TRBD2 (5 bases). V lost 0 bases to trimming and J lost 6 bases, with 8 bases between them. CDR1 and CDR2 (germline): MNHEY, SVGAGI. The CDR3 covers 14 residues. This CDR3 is CASSYSLAAGELFF. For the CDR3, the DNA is TGTGCCAGCAGTTACTCTCTAGCTGCCGGGGAGCTGTTTTTT.

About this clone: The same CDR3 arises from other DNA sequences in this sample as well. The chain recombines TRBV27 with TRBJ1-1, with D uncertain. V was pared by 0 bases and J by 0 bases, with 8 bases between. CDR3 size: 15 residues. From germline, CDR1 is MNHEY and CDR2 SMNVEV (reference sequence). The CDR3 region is CASSLSPGLNTEAFF. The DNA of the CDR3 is TGTGCCAGCAGTTTATCCCCGGGATTGAACACTGAAGCTTTCTTT.

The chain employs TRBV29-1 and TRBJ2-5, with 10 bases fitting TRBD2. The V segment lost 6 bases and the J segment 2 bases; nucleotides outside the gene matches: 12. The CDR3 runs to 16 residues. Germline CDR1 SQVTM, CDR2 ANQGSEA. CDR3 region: CSVLLAGSLFQETQYF. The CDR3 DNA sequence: TGCAGCGTCCTACTAGCGGGGTCCCTATTTCAAGAGACCCAGTACTTC.

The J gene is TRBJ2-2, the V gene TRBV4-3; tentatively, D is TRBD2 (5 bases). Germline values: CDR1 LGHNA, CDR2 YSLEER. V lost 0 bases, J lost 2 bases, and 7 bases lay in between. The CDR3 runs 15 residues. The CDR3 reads CASSQEGENTGELFF. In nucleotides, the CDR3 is TGCGCCAGCAGCCAAGAGGGAGAAAACACCGGGGAGCTGTTTTTT.

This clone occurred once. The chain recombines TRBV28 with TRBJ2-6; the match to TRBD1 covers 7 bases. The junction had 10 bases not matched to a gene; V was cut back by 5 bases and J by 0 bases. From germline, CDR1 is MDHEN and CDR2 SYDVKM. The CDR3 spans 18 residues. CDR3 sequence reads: CASSQDRDWVSGANVLTF. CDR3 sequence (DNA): TGTGCCAGCAGTCAAGACAGGGATTGGGTCTCTGGGGCCAACGTCCTGACTTTC.

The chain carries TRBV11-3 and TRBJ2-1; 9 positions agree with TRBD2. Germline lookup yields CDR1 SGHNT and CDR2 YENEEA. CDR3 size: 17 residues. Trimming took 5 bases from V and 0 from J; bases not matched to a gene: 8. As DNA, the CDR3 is TGTGCCAGCAGCCCTCAGACTAGCGGTAGCTCCTACAATGAGCAGTTCTTC. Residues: CASSPQTSGSSYNEQFF.

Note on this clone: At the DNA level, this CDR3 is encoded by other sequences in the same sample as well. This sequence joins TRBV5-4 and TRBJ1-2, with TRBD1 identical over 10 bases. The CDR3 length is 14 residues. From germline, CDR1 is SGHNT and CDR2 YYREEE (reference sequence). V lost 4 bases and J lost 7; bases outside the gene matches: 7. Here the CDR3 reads CASSLTGGAPGYTF. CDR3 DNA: TGTGCCAGCAGCCTGACAGGGGGCGCCCCTGGCTACACCTTC.

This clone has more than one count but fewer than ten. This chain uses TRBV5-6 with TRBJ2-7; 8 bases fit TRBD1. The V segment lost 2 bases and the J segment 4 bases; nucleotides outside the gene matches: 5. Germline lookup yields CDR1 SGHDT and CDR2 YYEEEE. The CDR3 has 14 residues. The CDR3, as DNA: TGTGCCAGCAGCTTTATGGACAGGGAGTACGAGCAGTACGTC. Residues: CASSFMDREYEQYV.

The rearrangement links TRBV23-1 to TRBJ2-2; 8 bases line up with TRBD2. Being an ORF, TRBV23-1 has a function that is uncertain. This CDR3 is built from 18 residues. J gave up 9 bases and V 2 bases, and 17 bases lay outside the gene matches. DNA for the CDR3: TGCGCCAGCAGTCAAAGGGTGTTCGGGAGGGCCCCCAGCTGGGAGCTGTTTTTT. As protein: CASSQRVFGRAPSWELFF.

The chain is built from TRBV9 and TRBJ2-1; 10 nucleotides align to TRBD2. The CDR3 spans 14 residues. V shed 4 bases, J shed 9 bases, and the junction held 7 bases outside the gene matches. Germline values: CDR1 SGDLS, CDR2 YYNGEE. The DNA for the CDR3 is TGTGCCAGCAGCTCGAGCGGGGGGGCGGGTGAGCAGTTCTTC. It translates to CASSSSGGAGEQFF.

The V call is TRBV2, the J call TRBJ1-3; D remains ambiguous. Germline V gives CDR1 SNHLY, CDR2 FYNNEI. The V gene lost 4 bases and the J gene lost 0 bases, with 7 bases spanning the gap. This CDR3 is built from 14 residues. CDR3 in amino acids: CASSAPTSGNTIYF. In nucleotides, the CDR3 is TGTGCCAGCAGTGCGCCTACCTCTGGAAACACCATATATTTT.

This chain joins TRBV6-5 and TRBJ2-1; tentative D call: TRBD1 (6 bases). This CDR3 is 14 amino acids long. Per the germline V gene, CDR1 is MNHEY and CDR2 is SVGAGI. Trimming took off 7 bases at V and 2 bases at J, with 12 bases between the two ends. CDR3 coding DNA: TGTGCCAGCAAACTACAGGGAACCTACAATGAGCAGTTCTTC. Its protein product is CASKLQGTYNEQFF.

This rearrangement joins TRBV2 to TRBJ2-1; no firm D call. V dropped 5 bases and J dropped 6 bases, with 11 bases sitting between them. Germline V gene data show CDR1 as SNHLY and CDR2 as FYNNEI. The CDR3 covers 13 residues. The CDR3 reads CASSPRPRNEQFF. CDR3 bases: TGTGCCAGCAGTCCACGTCCGCGCAATGAGCAGTTCTTC. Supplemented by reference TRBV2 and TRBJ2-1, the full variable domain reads EPEVTQTPSHQVTQMGQEVILRCVPISNHLYFYWYRQILGQKVEFLVSFYNNEISEKSEIFDDQFSVERPDGSNFTLKIRSTKLEDSAMYFCASSPRPRNEQFFGPGTRLTVL.

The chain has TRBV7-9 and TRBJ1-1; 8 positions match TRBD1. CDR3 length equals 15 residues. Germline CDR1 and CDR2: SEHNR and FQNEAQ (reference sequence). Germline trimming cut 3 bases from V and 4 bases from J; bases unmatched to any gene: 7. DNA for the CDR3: TGTGCCAGCAGCTTGGGGACAGGAATGGGCACTGAAGCTTTCTTT. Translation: CASSLGTGMGTEAFF. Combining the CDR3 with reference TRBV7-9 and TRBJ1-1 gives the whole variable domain DTGVSQNPRHKITKRGQNVTFRCDPISEHNRLYWYRQTLGQGPEFLTYFQNEAQLEKSRLLSDRFSAERPKGSFSTLEIQRTEQGDSAMYLCASSLGTGMGTEAFFGQGTRLTVV.

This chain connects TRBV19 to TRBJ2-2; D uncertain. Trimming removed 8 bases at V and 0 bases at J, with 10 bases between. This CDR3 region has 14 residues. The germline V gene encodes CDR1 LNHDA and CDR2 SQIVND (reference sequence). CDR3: CASDAGTNTGELFF. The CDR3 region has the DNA TGTGCCAGTGACGCAGGAACGAACACCGGGGAGCTGTTTTTT. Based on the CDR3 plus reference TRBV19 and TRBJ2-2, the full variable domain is DGGITQSPKYLFRKEGQNVTLSCEQNLNHDAMYWYRQDPGQGLRLIYYSQIVNDFQKGDIAEGYSVSREKKESFPLTVTSAQKNPTAFYLCASDAGTNTGELFFGEGSRLTVL.

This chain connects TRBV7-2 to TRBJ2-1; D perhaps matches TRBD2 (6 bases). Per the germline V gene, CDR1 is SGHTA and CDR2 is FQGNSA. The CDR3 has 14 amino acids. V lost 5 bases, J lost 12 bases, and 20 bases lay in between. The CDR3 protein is CASSPALEGGWQFF. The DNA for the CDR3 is TGTGCCAGCAGCCCGGCTTTGGAGGGAGGTTGGCAGTTCTTC.

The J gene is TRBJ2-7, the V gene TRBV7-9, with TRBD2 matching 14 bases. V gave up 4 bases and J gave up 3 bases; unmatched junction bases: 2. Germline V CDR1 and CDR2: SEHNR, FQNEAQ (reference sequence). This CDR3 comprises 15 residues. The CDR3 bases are TGTGCCAGCAGCTCCGGGACTAGCGGGAGCTACGAGCAGTACTTC. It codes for CASSSGTSGSYEQYF. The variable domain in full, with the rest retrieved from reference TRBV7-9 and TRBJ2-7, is DTGVSQNPRHKITKRGQNVTFRCDPISEHNRLYWYRQTLGQGPEFLTYFQNEAQLEKSRLLSDRFSAERPKGSFSTLEIQRTEQGDSAMYLCASSSGTSGSYEQYFGPGTRLTVT.